This T cell receptor (beta chain) was sequenced during a study of PD-L1 blockade in urothelial cancer. At the level of the study: It was at 3 weeks (second dose) and 6 weeks after treatment start that blood was analyzed. Median T cell yield from blood was about 130,000.

TCRdb keeps only in-frame clones here, not all; method: immunoSEQ multiplex PCR. In the table there are over 45,000 clones, around 90% of which are singletons. This CDR3 is 16 amino acids long. Germline V gene data show CDR1 as SGHTA and CDR2 as FQGTGA. V dropped 2 bases and J dropped 3; count of bases not matched to a gene: 4. The receptor comes from a man in his 60s with urothelial cancer. The chain recombines TRBV7-3 with TRBJ2-1; 10 positions agree with TRBD1. Source: PBMCs, taken around atezolizumab (anti-PD-L1) treatment. CDR3: CASSLGGQGLYNEQFF. For the CDR3, the DNA is TGTGCCAGCAGCTTAGGGGGACAGGGGCTCTACAATGAGCAGTTCTTC.